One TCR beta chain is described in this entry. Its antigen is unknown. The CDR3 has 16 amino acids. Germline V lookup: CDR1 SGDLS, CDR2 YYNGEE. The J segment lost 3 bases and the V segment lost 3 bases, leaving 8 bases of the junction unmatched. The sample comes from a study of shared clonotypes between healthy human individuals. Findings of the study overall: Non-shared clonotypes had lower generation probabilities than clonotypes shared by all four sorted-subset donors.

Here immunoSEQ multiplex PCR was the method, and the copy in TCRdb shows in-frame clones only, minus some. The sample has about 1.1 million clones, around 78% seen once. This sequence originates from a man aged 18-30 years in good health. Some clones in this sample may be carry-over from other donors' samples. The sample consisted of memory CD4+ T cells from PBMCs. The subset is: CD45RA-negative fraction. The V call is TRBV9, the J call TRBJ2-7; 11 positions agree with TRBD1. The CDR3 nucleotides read TGTGCCAGCAGCGAGGGAGGCGGGACAGGGGGCTACGAGCAGTACTTC. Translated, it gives CASSEGGGTGGYEQYF.